This T cell receptor beta chain was identified during a study of control samples from healthy donors and cancer patients. Per germline, CDR1 SGHRS and CDR2 YFSETQ. This CDR3 is 12 amino acids long. Trimming removed 1 base from V and 7 bases from J, with 6 bases in between. Measured with immunoSEQ multiplex PCR; TCRdb has only the in-frame clones, and not every one. Here the sample spans approximately 150,000 clones, less than 95% being singletons. The clonotype comes from a man between 60 and 70 years old with colorectal cancer. This chain joins TRBV5-1 and TRBJ1-5; D is unclear. Material: PBMCs. The CDR3 coding sequence is TGCGCCAGCAGCTTGTTGGGACAGCCCCAGCATTTT. It translates to CASSLLGQPQHF.